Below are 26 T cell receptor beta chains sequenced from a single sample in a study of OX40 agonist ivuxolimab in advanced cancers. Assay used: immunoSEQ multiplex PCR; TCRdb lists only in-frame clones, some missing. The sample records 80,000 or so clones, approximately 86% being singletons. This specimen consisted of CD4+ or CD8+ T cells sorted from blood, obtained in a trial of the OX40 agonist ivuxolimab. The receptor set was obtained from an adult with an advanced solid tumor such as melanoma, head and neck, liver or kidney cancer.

CDR3: CATLWEGSYEQYF. The DNA of the CDR3 is TGTGCCACCCTGTGGGAGGGCTCCTACGAGCAGTACTTC. The gene calls are TRBV11-2 and TRBJ2-7; 7 nucleotides agree with TRBD2. Germline CDR1 SGHAT, CDR2 FQNNGV. This CDR3 is built from 13 residues. V was pared by 10 bases and J by 0 bases, with 6 bases of the junction left unmatched.

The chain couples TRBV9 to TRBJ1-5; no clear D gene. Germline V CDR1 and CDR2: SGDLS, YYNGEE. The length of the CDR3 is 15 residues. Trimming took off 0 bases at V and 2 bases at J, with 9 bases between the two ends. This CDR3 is CASSVGGLGNQPQHF. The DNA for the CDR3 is TGTGCCAGCAGCGTAGGCGGTCTCGGCAATCAGCCCCAGCATTTT.

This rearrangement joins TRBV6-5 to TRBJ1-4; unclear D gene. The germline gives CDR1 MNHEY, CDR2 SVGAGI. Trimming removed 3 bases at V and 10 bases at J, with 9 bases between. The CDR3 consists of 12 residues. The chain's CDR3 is CASSYAGGKLFF. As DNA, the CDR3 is TGTGCCAGCAGTTATGCCGGAGGAAAACTGTTTTTT.

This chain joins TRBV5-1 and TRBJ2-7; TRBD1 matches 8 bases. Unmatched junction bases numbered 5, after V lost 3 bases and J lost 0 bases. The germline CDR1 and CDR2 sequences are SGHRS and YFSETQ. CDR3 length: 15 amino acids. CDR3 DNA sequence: TGCGCCAGCAGCTCTGGGCAGGGGGCCTCCTACGAGCAGTACTTC. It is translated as CASSSGQGASYEQYF.

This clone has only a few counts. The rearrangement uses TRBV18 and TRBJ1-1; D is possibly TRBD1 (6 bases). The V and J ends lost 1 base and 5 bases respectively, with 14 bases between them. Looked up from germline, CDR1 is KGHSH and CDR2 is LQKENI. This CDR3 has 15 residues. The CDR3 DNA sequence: TGTGCCAGCTCACCACGGGGGGCCTCTTGGACTGAAGCTTTCTTT. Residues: CASSPRGASWTEAFF.

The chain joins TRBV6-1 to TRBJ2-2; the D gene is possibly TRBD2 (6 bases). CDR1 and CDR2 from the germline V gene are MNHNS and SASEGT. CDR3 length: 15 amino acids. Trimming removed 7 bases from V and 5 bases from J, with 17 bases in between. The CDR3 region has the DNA TGTGCCAGCACCCCCGGGACTCAGGCGACCGGGGAGCTGTTTTTT. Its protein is CASTPGTQATGELFF.

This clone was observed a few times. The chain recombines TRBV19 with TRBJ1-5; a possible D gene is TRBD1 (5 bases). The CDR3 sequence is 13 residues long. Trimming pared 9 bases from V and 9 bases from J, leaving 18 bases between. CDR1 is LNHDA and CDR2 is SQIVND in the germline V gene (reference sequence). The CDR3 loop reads CASYRQPQRPQHF. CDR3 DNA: TGTGCCAGCTATCGACAGCCGCAGAGGCCCCAGCATTTT.

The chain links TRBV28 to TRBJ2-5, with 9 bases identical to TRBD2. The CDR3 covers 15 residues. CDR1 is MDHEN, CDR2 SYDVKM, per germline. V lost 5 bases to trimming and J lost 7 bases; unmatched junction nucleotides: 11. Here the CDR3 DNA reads TGTGCCAGCAGTAGAACCGGGACTAGCCCCGTGACCCAGTACTTC. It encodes CASSRTGTSPVTQYF.

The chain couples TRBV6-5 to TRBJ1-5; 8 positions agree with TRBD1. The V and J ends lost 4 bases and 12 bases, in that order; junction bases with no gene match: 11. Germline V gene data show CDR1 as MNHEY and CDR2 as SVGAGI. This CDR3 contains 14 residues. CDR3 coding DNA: TGTGCCAGCAGTTTCCAGGGACAGGCTCCAAACCAGCATTTT. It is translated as CASSFQGQAPNQHF.

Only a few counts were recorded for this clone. The CDR3: CAWKGGGIYNEQFF. The CDR3 bases are TGTGCCTGGAAGGGGGGAGGGATATACAATGAGCAGTTCTTC. The genes are TRBV30 and TRBJ2-1; D possibly corresponds to TRBD2 (7 bases). Germline V gene data show CDR1 as GTSNPN and CDR2 as SVGIG (reference sequence). The V gene lost 4 bases and the J gene lost 4 bases, with 14 bases spanning the gap. CDR3 length: 14 amino acids. Using reference TRBV30 and TRBJ2-1 for the parts outside the CDR3, the full variable domain is SQTIHQWPATLVQPVGSPLSLECTVEGTSNPNLYWYRQAAGRGLQLLFYSVGIGQISSEVPQNLSASRPQDRQFILSSKKLLLSDSGFYLCAWKGGGIYNEQFFGPGTRLTVL.

In DNA, the CDR3 is TGTGCCAGCAGCGTCTATCAGGGGGCCAACTCTGGAAACACCATATATTTT. This gives the protein CASSVYQGANSGNTIYF. This rearrangement joins TRBV9 to TRBJ1-3; 8 nucleotides line up with TRBD1. J lost 0 bases, V lost 2 bases, and 7 bases had no gene match. Germline V gives CDR1 SGDLS, CDR2 YYNGEE. CDR3 length: 17 amino acids.

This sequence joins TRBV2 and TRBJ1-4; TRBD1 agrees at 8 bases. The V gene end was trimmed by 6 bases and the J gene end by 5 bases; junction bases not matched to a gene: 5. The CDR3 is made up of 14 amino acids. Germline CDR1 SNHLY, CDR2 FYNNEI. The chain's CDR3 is CASRVDRGNEKLFF. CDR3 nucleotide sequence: TGTGCCAGCAGAGTTGACAGGGGAAATGAAAAACTGTTTTTT.

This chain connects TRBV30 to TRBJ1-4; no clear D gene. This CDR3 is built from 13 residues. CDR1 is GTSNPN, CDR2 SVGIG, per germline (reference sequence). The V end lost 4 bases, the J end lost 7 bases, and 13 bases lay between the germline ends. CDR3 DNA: TGTGCCTGGACCCGAGACACAAGTGAAAAACTGTTTTTT. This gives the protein CAWTRDTSEKLFF.

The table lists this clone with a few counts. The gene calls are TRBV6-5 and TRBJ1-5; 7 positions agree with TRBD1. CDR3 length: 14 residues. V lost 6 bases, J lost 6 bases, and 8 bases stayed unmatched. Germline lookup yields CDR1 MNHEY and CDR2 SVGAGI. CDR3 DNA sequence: TGTGCCAGCAGCTGGACAGGAGGGCTTCAGCCCCAGCATTTT. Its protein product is CASSWTGGLQPQHF.

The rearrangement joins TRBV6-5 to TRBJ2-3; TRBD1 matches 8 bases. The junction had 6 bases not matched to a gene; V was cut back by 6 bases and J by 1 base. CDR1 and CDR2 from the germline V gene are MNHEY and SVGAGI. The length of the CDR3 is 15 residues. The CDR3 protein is CASRAGGRGTDTQYF. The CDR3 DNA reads TGTGCCAGCAGGGCAGGGGGCAGGGGCACAGATACGCAGTATTTT.

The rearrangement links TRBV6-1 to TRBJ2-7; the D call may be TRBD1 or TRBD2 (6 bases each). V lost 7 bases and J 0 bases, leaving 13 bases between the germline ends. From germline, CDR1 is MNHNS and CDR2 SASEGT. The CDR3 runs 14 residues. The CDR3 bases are TGTGCCAGCAATAAGGGGGGCTTCTCCTACGAGCAGTACTTC. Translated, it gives CASNKGGFSYEQYF.

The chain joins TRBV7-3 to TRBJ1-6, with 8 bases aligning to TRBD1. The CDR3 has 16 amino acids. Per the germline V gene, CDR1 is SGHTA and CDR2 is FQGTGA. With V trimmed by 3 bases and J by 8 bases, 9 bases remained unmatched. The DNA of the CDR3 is TGTGCCAGCAGCTTGGGCGCCGGGACAGGTCATTCACCCCTCCACTTT. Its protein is CASSLGAGTGHSPLHF.

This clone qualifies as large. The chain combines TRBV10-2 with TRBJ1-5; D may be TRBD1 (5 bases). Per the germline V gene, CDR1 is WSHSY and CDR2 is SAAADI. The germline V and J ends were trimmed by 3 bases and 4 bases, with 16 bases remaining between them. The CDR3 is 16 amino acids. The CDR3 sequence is CASSEGASQDNQPQHF. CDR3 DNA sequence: TGCGCCAGCAGTGAAGGGGCCAGTCAGGATAATCAGCCCCAGCATTTT.

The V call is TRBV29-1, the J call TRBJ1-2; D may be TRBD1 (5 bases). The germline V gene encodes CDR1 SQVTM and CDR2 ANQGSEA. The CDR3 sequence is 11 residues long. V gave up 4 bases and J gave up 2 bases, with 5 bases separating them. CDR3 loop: CSVAGNYGYTF. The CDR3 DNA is TGCAGCGTTGCAGGGAACTATGGCTACACCTTC.

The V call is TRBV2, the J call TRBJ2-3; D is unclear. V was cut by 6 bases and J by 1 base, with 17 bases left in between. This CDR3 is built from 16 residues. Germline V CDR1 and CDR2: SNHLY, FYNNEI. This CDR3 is CASSLDSPKGTDTQYF. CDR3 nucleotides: TGTGCCAGCAGCTTAGACTCCCCCAAAGGCACAGATACGCAGTATTTT.

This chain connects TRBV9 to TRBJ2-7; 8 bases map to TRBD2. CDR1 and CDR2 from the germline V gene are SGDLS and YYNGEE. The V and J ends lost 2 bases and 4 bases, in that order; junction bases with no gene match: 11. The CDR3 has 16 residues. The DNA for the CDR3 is TGTGCCAGCAGCGTGGTAGCGGGACGTTTCTTTTACGAGCAGTACTTC. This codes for CASSVVAGRFFYEQYF.

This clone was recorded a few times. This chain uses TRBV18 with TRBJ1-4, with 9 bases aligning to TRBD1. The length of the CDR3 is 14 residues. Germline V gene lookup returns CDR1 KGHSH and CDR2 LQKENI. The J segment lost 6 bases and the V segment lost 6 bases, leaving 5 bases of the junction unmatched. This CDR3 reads CASSRQGGDEKLFF. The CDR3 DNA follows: TGTGCCAGCTCCCGACAGGGGGGTGATGAAAAACTGTTTTTT.

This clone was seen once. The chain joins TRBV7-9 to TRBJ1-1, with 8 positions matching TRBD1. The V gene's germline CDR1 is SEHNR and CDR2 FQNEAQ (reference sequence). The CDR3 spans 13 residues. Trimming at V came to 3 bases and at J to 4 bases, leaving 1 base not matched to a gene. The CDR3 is CASSFTGGTEAFF. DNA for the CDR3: TGTGCCAGCAGCTTCACAGGGGGCACTGAAGCTTTCTTT.

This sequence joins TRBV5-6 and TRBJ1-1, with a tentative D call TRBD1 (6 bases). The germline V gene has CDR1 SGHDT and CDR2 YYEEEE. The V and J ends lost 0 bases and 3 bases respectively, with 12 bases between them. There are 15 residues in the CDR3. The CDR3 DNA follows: TGTGCCAGCAGCTTGGGTTGGACAGACTACACTGAAGCTTTCTTT. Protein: CASSLGWTDYTEAFF. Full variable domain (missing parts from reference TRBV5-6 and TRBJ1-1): DAGVTQSPTHLIKTRGQQVTLRCSPKSGHDTVSWYQQALGQGPQFIFQYYEEEERQRGNFPDRFSGHQFPNYSSELNVNALLLGDSALYLCASSLGWTDYTEAFFGQGTRLTVV.

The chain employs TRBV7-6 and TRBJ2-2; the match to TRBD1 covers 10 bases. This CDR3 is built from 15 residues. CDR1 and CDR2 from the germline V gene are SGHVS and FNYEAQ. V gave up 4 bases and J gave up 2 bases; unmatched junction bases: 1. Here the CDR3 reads CASSSTGGNTGELFF. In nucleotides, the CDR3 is TGTGCCAGCAGCTCGACAGGGGGCAACACCGGGGAGCTGTTTTTT.

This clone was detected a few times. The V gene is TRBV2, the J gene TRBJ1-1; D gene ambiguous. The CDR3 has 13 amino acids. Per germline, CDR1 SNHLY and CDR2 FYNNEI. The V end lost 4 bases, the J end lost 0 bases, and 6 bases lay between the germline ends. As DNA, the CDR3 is TGTGCCAGCAGTGGAGACCTGAACACTGAAGCTTTCTTT. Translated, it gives CASSGDLNTEAFF.